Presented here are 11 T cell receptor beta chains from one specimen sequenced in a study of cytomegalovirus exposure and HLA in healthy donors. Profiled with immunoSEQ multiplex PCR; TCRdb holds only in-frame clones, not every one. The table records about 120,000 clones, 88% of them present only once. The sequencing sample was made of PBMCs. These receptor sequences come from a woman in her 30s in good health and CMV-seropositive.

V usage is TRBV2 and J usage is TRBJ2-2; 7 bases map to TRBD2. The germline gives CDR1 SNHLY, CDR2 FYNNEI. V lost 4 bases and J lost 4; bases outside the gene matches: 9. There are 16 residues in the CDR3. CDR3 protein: CASSASAGVFTGELFF. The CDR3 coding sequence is TGTGCCAGCAGTGCGAGCGCGGGAGTGTTCACCGGGGAGCTGTTTTTT.

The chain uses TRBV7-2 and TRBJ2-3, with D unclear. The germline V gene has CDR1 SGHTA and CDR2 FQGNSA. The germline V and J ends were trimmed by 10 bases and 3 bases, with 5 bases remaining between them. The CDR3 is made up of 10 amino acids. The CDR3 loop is CATQTDTQYF. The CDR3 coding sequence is TGTGCCACCCAGACAGATACGCAGTATTTT.

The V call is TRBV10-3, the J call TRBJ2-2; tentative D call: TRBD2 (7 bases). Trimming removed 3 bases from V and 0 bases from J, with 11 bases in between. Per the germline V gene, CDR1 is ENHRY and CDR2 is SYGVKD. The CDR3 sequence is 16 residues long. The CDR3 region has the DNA TGTGCCATCAGTGAAGGGGGGGCCGCGAACACCGGGGAGCTGTTTTTT. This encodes CAISEGGAANTGELFF.

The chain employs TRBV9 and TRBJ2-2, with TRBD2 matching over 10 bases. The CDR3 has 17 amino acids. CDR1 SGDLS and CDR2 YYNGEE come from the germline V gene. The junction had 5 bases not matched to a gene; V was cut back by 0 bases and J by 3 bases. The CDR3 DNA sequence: TGTGCCAGCAGCGTAGCTGCTAGCGGGGGTGACACCGGGGAGCTGTTTTTT. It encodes CASSVAASGGDTGELFF.

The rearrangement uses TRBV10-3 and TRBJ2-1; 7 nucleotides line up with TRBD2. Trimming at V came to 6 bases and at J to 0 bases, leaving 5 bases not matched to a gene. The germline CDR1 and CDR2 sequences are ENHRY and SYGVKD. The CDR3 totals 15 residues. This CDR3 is CAISRGGSSYNEQFF. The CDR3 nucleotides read TGTGCCATCAGCCGTGGCGGGAGCTCCTACAATGAGCAGTTCTTC.

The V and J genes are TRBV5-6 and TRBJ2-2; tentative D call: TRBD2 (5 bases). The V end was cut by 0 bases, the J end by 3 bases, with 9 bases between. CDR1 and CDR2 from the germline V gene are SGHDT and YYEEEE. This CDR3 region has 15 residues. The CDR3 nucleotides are TGTGCCAGCAGCTTGGGAGGGAAAGACACCGGGGAGCTGTTTTTT. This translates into CASSLGGKDTGELFF.

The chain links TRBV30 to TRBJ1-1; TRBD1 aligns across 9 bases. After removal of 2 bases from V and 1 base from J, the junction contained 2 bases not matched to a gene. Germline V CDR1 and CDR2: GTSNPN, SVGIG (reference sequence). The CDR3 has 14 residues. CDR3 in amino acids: CAWSTTGGNTEAFF. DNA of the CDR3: TGTGCCTGGAGTACGACAGGGGGGAACACTGAAGCTTTCTTT. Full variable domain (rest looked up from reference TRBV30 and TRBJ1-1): SQTIHQWPATLVQPVGSPLSLECTVEGTSNPNLYWYRQAAGRGLQLLFYSVGIGQISSEVPQNLSASRPQDRQFILSSKKLLLSDSGFYLCAWSTTGGNTEAFFGQGTRLTVV.

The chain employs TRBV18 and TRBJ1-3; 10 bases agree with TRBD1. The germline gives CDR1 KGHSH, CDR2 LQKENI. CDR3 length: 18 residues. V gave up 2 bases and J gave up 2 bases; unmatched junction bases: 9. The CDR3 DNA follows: TGTGCCAGCTCACCAATACCGGGACAGGGGTATGCTGGAAACACCATATATTTT. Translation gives CASSPIPGQGYAGNTIYF. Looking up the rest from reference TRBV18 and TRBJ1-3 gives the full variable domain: NAGVMQNPRHLVRRRGQEARLRCSPMKGHSHVYWYRQLPEEGLKFMVYLQKENIIDESGMPKERFSAEFPKEGPSILRIQQVVRGDSAAYFCASSPIPGQGYAGNTIYFGEGSWLTVV.

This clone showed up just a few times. CDR3 protein: CASRTDRTSYGYTF. In DNA form, the CDR3 reads TGTGCCAGCAGGACAGACAGGACCTCCTATGGCTACACCTTC. This chain links TRBV6-1 with TRBJ1-2; D is possibly TRBD1 (6 bases). The CDR3 is 14 amino acids. Looked up from germline, CDR1 is MNHNS and CDR2 is SASEGT. V dropped 6 bases and J dropped 4 bases, with 15 bases sitting between them.

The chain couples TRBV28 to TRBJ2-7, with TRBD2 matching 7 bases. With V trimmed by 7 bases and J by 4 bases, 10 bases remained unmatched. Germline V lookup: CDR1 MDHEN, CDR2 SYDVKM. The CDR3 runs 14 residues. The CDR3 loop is CASTPSGLSYEQYF. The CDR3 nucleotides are TGTGCCAGCACCCCTAGCGGACTTAGTTACGAGCAGTACTTC.

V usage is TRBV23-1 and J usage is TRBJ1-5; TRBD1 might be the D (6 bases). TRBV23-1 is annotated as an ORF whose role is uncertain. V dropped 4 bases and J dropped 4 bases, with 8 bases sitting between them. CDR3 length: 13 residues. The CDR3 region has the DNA TGCGCCAGCAGTCGGACAGCAAATCAGCCCCAGCATTTT. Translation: CASSRTANQPQHF.